Presented here are 20 T cell receptor beta chains from one specimen sequenced in a study of CD8+ T cells in alopecia areata. Extraction and reverse transcription of RNA yielded cDNA as the sequencing template. Assay: immunoSEQ multiplex PCR; the TCRdb copy retains only in-frame clones and omits some. The sample carries roughly 140,000 clones, about 51% recorded once. Here the sequenced sample was CD4+ T cells sorted from blood, taken at week 0. These receptors originate from a human donor with alopecia areata.

The chain employs TRBV11-2 and TRBJ2-4; TRBD2 might be the D (6 bases). This CDR3 spans 15 amino acids. V dropped 5 bases and J dropped 0 bases, with 11 bases sitting between them. Germline V CDR1 and CDR2: SGHAT, FQNNGV. The CDR3 protein is CASSVSGVAKNIQYF. The CDR3 nucleotides read TGTGCCAGCAGCGTTAGCGGCGTAGCCAAAAACATTCAGTACTTC.

CDR3 amino acids: CASSLGLAAIQETQYF. In nucleotides, the CDR3 is TGCGCCAGCAGCTTAGGACTAGCGGCGATTCAAGAGACCCAGTACTTC. The chain combines TRBV5-1 with TRBJ2-5; TRBD2 matches 10 bases. There are 16 residues in the CDR3. CDR1 and CDR2 (germline): SGHRS, YFSETQ. V lost 2 bases and J lost 2; bases outside the gene matches: 6. The full variable domain, its missing parts supplied by reference TRBV5-1 and TRBJ2-5, is KAGVTQTPRYLIKTRGQQVTLSCSPISGHRSVSWYQQTPGQGLQFLFEYFSETQRNKGNFPGRFSGRQFSNSRSEMNVSTLELGDSALYLCASSLGLAAIQETQYFGPGTRLLVL.

The V call is TRBV7-3, the J call TRBJ2-7; possibly TRBD1 or TRBD2 for D (5 bases each). This CDR3 has 14 amino acids. Trimming pared 5 bases from V and 0 bases from J, leaving 11 bases between. From germline, CDR1 is SGHTA and CDR2 FQGTGA. This CDR3 is CASSQGRNSYEQYF. The DNA for the CDR3 is TGTGCCAGCAGCCAGGGACGCAACTCCTACGAGCAGTACTTC.

About this clone itself: Other DNA sequences from this sample encode an identical CDR3 as well. The chain links TRBV30 to TRBJ1-1, with D hard to call. The germline V gene encodes CDR1 GTSNPN and CDR2 SVGIG (reference sequence). This CDR3 comprises 12 residues. Trimming stripped 0 bases from V and 3 bases from J, with 5 bases between. DNA of the CDR3: TGTGCCTGGAGTGTTGAGGACACTGAAGCTTTCTTT. Protein product: CAWSVEDTEAFF. Supplemented by reference TRBV30 and TRBJ1-1, the full variable domain reads SQTIHQWPATLVQPVGSPLSLECTVEGTSNPNLYWYRQAAGRGLQLLFYSVGIGQISSEVPQNLSASRPQDRQFILSSKKLLLSDSGFYLCAWSVEDTEAFFGQGTRLTVV.

There are a few counts of this clone. V is TRBV29-1 and J is TRBJ2-3, with no clear D. The CDR3 totals 14 residues. Trimming stripped 4 bases from V and 3 bases from J, with 14 bases between. Germline V lookup: CDR1 SQVTM, CDR2 ANQGSEA. Written as DNA, the CDR3 is TGCAGCGTTGTCGGTAGCTTCGGGACAGATACGCAGTATTTT. Its translation is CSVVGSFGTDTQYF.

The chain carries TRBV13 and TRBJ1-4; TRBD1 aligns across 11 bases. V lost 5 bases and J lost 10; bases outside the gene matches: 9. Germline loops: CDR1 PRHDT, CDR2 FYEKMQ (reference sequence). The CDR3 length is 15 residues. CDR3 DNA: TGTGCCAGCAGCCAAGGACAGGGGGCCGCCGTAAAACTGTTTTTT. It translates to CASSQGQGAAVKLFF.

CDR3 DNA sequence: TGCGCCAGCAGTCAATCGAAATGGGTGTTTGGCTACACCTTC. Its translation is CASSQSKWVFGYTF. This chain uses TRBV23-1 with TRBJ1-2; D uncertain. TRBV23-1 is an ORF, with its function uncertain. This CDR3 comprises 14 residues. The V and J ends lost 0 bases and 7 bases respectively, with 12 bases between them.

The chain employs TRBV27 and TRBJ1-1; maybe TRBD1 (5 bases). Trimming took 6 bases from V and 1 from J, leaving 12 bases between them. This CDR3 region has 14 residues. The germline gives CDR1 MNHEY, CDR2 SMNVEV (reference sequence). The CDR3, as DNA: TGTGCCAGCAGACAGGCGGCCCGGAACACTGAAGCTTTCTTT. Translation gives CASRQAARNTEAFF.

The chain has TRBV5-4 and TRBJ2-7, with a possible D match to TRBD2 (5 bases). Trimming took 4 bases from V and 0 from J, leaving 14 bases between them. CDR1 and CDR2 (germline): SGHNT, YYREEE (reference sequence). The CDR3 has 15 amino acids. The CDR3 reads CASSKAGLSSYEQYF. The CDR3 DNA sequence: TGTGCCAGCAGCAAAGCCGGACTTAGCTCCTACGAGCAGTACTTC.

The chain combines TRBV2 with TRBJ1-3, with D unresolved. The CDR3 spans 14 residues. Germline CDR1 and CDR2: SNHLY and FYNNEI. V lost 6 bases and J 2 bases, leaving 11 bases between the germline ends. CDR3 DNA: TGTGCCAGCAGGGCTGGGATAACTGGAAACACCATATATTTT. Its protein is CASRAGITGNTIYF.

V usage is TRBV7-2 and J usage is TRBJ2-1, with 7 bases fitting TRBD2. The CDR3 loop spans 14 amino acids. The germline gives CDR1 SGHTA, CDR2 FQGNSA. V shed 8 bases, J shed 8 bases, and the junction held 12 bases outside the gene matches. As DNA, the CDR3 is TGTGCCAGCCGAAACCAGCGGGGCGTGGATGAGCAGTTCTTC. Its translation: CASRNQRGVDEQFF.

This rearrangement joins TRBV6-6 to TRBJ1-5; D may be TRBD1 (6 bases). Germline V gene lookup returns CDR1 MNHNY and CDR2 SVGAGI (reference sequence). The CDR3 has 15 amino acids. V shed 2 bases and J shed 4 bases, with 12 bases lying between them. CDR3 in amino acids: CASSYRTVPNQPQHF. The CDR3 region has the DNA TGTGCCAGCAGTTACCGGACAGTCCCGAATCAGCCCCAGCATTTT.

The V and J genes are TRBV5-6 and TRBJ1-1; TRBD1 matches 10 bases. The CDR3 is 18 amino acids. The V and J ends lost 4 bases and 4 bases, in that order; junction bases with no gene match: 16. The germline V gene encodes CDR1 SGHDT and CDR2 YYEEEE. CDR3 sequence: CASSGETGGGGLGTEAFF. The CDR3 DNA reads TGTGCCAGCAGCGGAGAGACAGGGGGCGGGGGATTGGGCACTGAAGCTTTCTTT.

In this sample, this clone turned up a few times. The chain uses TRBV14 and TRBJ2-2; D unclear. Deletions cut 2 bases from V and 4 bases from J, with 8 bases between. Germline assignment: CDR1 SGHDN and CDR2 FVKESK. There are 14 residues in the CDR3. The CDR3 region has the DNA TGTGCCAGCAGCCAAAGTCGACTCACCGGGGAGCTGTTTTTT. It is translated as CASSQSRLTGELFF. Supplemented by reference TRBV14 and TRBJ2-2, the full variable domain reads EAGVTQFPSHSVIEKGQTVTLRCDPISGHDNLYWYRRVMGKEIKFLLHFVKESKQDESGMPNNRFLAERTGGTYSTLKVQPAELEDSGVYFCASSQSRLTGELFFGEGSRLTVL.

This clone was seen a handful of times. The chain employs TRBV29-1 and TRBJ2-5; D is unclear. From germline, CDR1 is SQVTM and CDR2 ANQGSEA. The CDR3 spans 11 residues. The ends were cut back, 3 bases at V and 3 bases at J, with 5 bases in the middle. The CDR3 here is CSVDREETQYF. Here the CDR3 DNA reads TGCAGCGTTGATAGGGAAGAGACCCAGTACTTC.

The chain combines TRBV7-2 with TRBJ1-4; D might be TRBD1 (5 bases). Germline V gene sequence: CDR1 SGHTA, CDR2 FQGNSA. V lost 4 bases, J lost 8 bases, and 14 bases lay in between. CDR3 length: 14 amino acids. CDR3 DNA: TGTGCCAGCAGCTCCGGGCGGAGGGGCGAAAAACTGTTTTTT. Its translation: CASSSGRRGEKLFF. Using reference TRBV7-2 and TRBJ1-4 for the parts outside the CDR3, the full variable domain is GAGVSQSPSNKVTEKGKDVELRCDPISGHTALYWYRQSLGQGLEFLIYFQGNSAPDKSGLPSDRFSAERTGGSVSTLTIQRTQQEDSAVYLCASSSGRRGEKLFFGSGTQLSVL.

This sequence joins TRBV29-1 and TRBJ2-4; D is ambiguous. CDR3 size: 13 residues. Germline V gene lookup returns CDR1 SQVTM and CDR2 ANQGSEA. V was clipped by 7 bases and J by 2 bases, with 12 bases between them. The CDR3 sequence: CSARDWTKNIQYF. CDR3 sequence (DNA): TGCAGCGCACGAGACTGGACCAAAAACATTCAGTACTTC. Together with reference TRBV29-1 and TRBJ2-4, the CDR3 gives the full variable domain: SAVISQKPSRDICQRGTSLTIQCQVDSQVTMMFWYRQQPGQSLTLIATANQGSEATYESGFVIDKFPISRPNLTFSTLTVSNMSPEDSSIYLCSARDWTKNIQYFGAGTRLSVL.

V is TRBV4-1 and J is TRBJ1-2; D ambiguous. The CDR3 loop spans 16 amino acids. Germline V gives CDR1 MGHRA, CDR2 YSYEKL. V was shortened by 1 base and J by 4 bases, with 16 bases between the two germline ends. The CDR3 loop is CASSQVQSSSIYGYTF. CDR3 sequence (DNA): TGCGCCAGCAGCCAAGTTCAGTCGTCCTCTATCTATGGCTACACCTTC.

There are a few counts of this clone. V gene TRBV7-2 combines with J gene TRBJ1-1, with 9 bases aligning to TRBD1. The germline V gene encodes CDR1 SGHTA and CDR2 FQGNSA. This CDR3 comprises 15 residues. The trim removed 5 bases at V and 4 bases at J, leaving 8 bases unmatched. CDR3 sequence reads: CASSKGTGWGTEAFF. The CDR3 region has the DNA TGTGCCAGCAGCAAGGGGACAGGGTGGGGCACTGAAGCTTTCTTT.

The rearrangement links TRBV7-9 to TRBJ1-2; possibly TRBD1 for D (5 bases). V was clipped by 4 bases and J by 0 bases, with 6 bases between them. Germline values: CDR1 SEHNR, CDR2 FQNEAQ (reference sequence). The CDR3 runs 13 residues. The CDR3 region has the DNA TGTGCCAGCAGCTCCAGGGCTAACTATGGCTACACCTTC. Translating gives CASSSRANYGYTF.